Following are 18 T cell receptor beta chains from one sample sequenced in a study of response to subunit inactivated influenza vaccine. TCRdb itself ran the RT-PCR reads through MiXCR, one entry per CDR3 protein. This sample has hundreds of thousands of distinct CDR3 sequences; 6% to 9% occur once, and the top ten carry 10% to 15%. The sequenced sample was PBMCs from blood, obtained around 25 months after vaccination. These receptors were obtained from a man between 50 and 75 years old who received an inactivated influenza vaccine.

As to this clonotype: A junction boundary mismatches the germline segment, possibly from a read error. The V and J genes are TRBV9 and TRBJ1-2, with D perhaps TRBD1 (6 bases). Germline V gene sequence: CDR1 SGDLS, CDR2 YYNGEE. CDR3 size: 15 residues. The CDR3 sequence: CASSVGRTANYGYTF. The CDR3, as DNA: TGTGCCAGCAGCGTGGGGAGGACAGCTAATTATGGCTACACCTTC.

This clonotype showed up many times. V and J are TRBV4-3 and TRBJ2-2; TRBD1 aligns across 8 bases. The CDR3 loop spans 17 amino acids. Germline CDR1 and CDR2: LGHNA and YSLEER. Losses at the gene ends were 3 bases for V and 5 bases for J; bases not matched to a gene: 11. The CDR3 loop is CASSQESGGARTGELFF. Written as DNA, the CDR3 is TGCGCCAGCAGCCAGGAGTCAGGGGGCGCGAGGACCGGGGAGCTGTTTTTT.

The chain is built from TRBV4-1 and TRBJ1-2; 7 bases are a match to TRBD1. Unmatched junction bases numbered 16, after V lost 6 bases and J lost 6 bases. CDR3 length: 16 residues. Germline CDR1 is MGHRA and CDR2 is YSYEKL. CDR3 amino acids: CASSRGQAPVMHGYTF. In DNA form, the CDR3 reads TGCGCCAGCAGTAGAGGACAGGCGCCCGTGATGCATGGCTACACCTTC.

This chain connects TRBV20-1 to TRBJ2-1; 10 positions match TRBD2. Germline CDR1 is DFQATT and CDR2 is SNEGSKA (reference sequence). CDR3 size: 14 residues. J gave up 7 bases and V 1 base, and 4 bases lay outside the gene matches. The CDR3 here is CSARALAGANEQFF. Here the CDR3 DNA reads TGCAGTGCTAGAGCCCTAGCGGGAGCAAATGAGCAGTTCTTC.

The genes are TRBV5-6 and TRBJ1-2, with D hard to call. The germline V and J ends were trimmed by 4 bases and 8 bases, with 12 bases remaining between them. Germline values: CDR1 SGHDT, CDR2 YYEEEE. The CDR3 loop spans 12 amino acids. CDR3 in amino acids: CASSASITGYTF. Written as DNA, the CDR3 is TGTGCCAGCAGCGCTTCAATTACGGGCTACACCTTC.

Concerning this clonotype: A junction boundary mismatches the germline segment, possibly from a read error. This CDR3 is CATSYQRSSRPRTQYF. CDR3 bases: TGTGCCACCAGTTACCAGAGGTCCAGCCGGCCACGGACCCAGTACTTC. The V call is TRBV6-5, the J call TRBJ2-5; D remains ambiguous. Germline lookup yields CDR1 MNHEY and CDR2 SVGAGI. This CDR3 contains 16 residues.

This clonotype was picked up a small number of times. The chain couples TRBV5-5 to TRBJ1-1; the match to TRBD1 covers 7 bases. The CDR3 spans 15 residues. CDR1 SGHKS and CDR2 YYEKEE come from the germline V gene (reference sequence). With 0 bases clipped from V and 4 bases from J, the junction kept 6 bases outside the gene matches. The CDR3 sequence: CASSLAQGRGTEAFF. For the CDR3, the DNA is TGTGCCAGCAGCTTGGCACAGGGGAGAGGCACTGAAGCTTTCTTT.

The CDR3 DNA sequence: TGTGCCAGCCAATTGGGGCACAAGTACTTC. Amino acids: CASQLGHKYF. V gene TRBV12-3 or TRBV12-4 combines with J gene TRBJ2-5; possible D gene TRBD1, 5 bases. CDR3 length equals 10 residues. V dropped 8 bases and J dropped 12 bases, with 13 bases sitting between them.

The chain recombines TRBV12-3 or TRBV12-4 with TRBJ2-7, with 9 bases that match TRBD1. The CDR3 spans 15 residues. J was trimmed by 0 bases and V by 6 bases; bases with no gene match: 6. CDR3 nucleotides: TGTGCCAGCAGCCGACAGACAGGGGGCTCCTACGAGCAGTACTTC. It yields the protein CASSRQTGGSYEQYF.

This clonotype was recorded at least ten times. The chain recombines TRBV12-3 or TRBV12-4 with TRBJ2-1; D gene unclear. Trimming cost V 5 bases and J 5 bases, with 16 bases left between them. CDR3 size: 15 residues. The chain's CDR3 is CASSQRPGTDNEQFF. The CDR3 bases are TGTGCCAGCAGTCAACGACCGGGCACAGACAATGAGCAGTTCTTC.

This clonotype was seen more than once but under ten times. The genes are TRBV7-9 and TRBJ1-2; 7 nucleotides align to TRBD1. J lost 14 bases, V lost 5 bases, and 8 bases had no gene match. Germline CDR1 reads SEHNR; CDR2 reads FQNEAQ (reference sequence). The CDR3 length is 11 residues. CDR3 nucleotides: TGTGCCAGCAGCCATAGGACAGGCCGTACCTTC. Translating it yields CASSHRTGRTF.

This chain links TRBV7-8 with TRBJ2-7; D perhaps matches TRBD1 (5 bases). The germline V gene has CDR1 SGHVS and CDR2 FQNEAQ. The CDR3 loop spans 15 amino acids. V lost 1 base and J 0 bases, leaving 10 bases between the germline ends. CDR3 loop: CASSLGGHNSYEQYF. Written as DNA, the CDR3 is TGTGCCAGCAGCTTAGGTGGACATAACTCCTACGAGCAGTACTTC.

This clonotype has more than one count but fewer than ten. J is TRBJ1-4 and V is TRBV5-1; possibly TRBD1 for D (6 bases). CDR3 length: 17 residues. Germline values: CDR1 SGHRS, CDR2 YFSETQ. V lost 2 bases, J lost 2 bases, and 16 bases lay in between. The CDR3: CASSLTEQGRTNEKLFF. CDR3 nucleotide sequence: TGCGCCAGCAGCTTAACTGAACAGGGACGGACTAATGAAAAACTGTTTTTT.

This clonotype came up a few times. The chain couples TRBV29-1 to TRBJ2-5; 8 nucleotides agree with TRBD1. The CDR3 has 12 residues. Germline V lookup: CDR1 SQVTM, CDR2 ANQGSEA. J was trimmed by 7 bases and V by 6 bases; bases with no gene match: 7. CDR3 sequence: CSVDRVMGTQYF. Written as DNA, the CDR3 is TGCAGCGTGGACAGGGTCATGGGGACCCAGTACTTC. Variable domain in full (rest from reference TRBV29-1 and TRBJ2-5): SAVISQKPSRDICQRGTSLTIQCQVDSQVTMMFWYRQQPGQSLTLIATANQGSEATYESGFVIDKFPISRPNLTFSTLTVSNMSPEDSSIYLCSVDRVMGTQYFGPGTRLLVL.

This clonotype was detected only a few times. The chain uses TRBV20-1 and TRBJ2-7; 9 nucleotides agree with TRBD1. In germline, CDR1 is DFQATT, CDR2 SNEGSKA (reference sequence). CDR3 length equals 16 residues. The V gene end was trimmed by 2 bases and the J gene end by 5 bases; junction bases not matched to a gene: 13. The CDR3 DNA is TGCAGTGCTAGATTGGGGACAGGGTTACTTGCTGACGAGCAGTACTTC. It codes for CSARLGTGLLADEQYF.

V usage is TRBV7-2 and J usage is TRBJ2-1; D possibly matches TRBD1 or TRBD2 (5 bases each). Trimming removed 1 base from V and 12 bases from J, with 10 bases in between. Germline V gene lookup returns CDR1 SGHTA and CDR2 FQGNSA. The CDR3 consists of 12 residues. CDR3 sequence (DNA): TGTGCCAGCAGCTTAGGGATGGGGGTGCAGTTCTTC. Protein sequence: CASSLGMGVQFF.

This clonotype has ten or more counts. The genes are TRBV7-2 and TRBJ2-1; tentatively, D is TRBD2 (6 bases). The CDR3 spans 16 residues. Trimming cost V 2 bases and J 0 bases, with 11 bases left between them. Per germline, CDR1 SGHTA and CDR2 FQGNSA. This CDR3 is CASSLYGGISYNEQFF. In DNA, the CDR3 is TGTGCCAGCAGCTTATACGGCGGGATCTCCTACAATGAGCAGTTCTTC.

This clonotype came up many times. This chain joins TRBV3-1 and TRBJ2-2; D call uncertain. V lost 4 bases and J lost 0, with 6 bases in between. Looked up from germline, CDR1 is LGHDT and CDR2 is YNNKEL (reference sequence). The CDR3 contains 14 residues. In nucleotides, the CDR3 is TGTGCCAGCAGCCCCGTAGCGAACACCGGGGAGCTGTTTTTT. Protein sequence: CASSPVANTGELFF.